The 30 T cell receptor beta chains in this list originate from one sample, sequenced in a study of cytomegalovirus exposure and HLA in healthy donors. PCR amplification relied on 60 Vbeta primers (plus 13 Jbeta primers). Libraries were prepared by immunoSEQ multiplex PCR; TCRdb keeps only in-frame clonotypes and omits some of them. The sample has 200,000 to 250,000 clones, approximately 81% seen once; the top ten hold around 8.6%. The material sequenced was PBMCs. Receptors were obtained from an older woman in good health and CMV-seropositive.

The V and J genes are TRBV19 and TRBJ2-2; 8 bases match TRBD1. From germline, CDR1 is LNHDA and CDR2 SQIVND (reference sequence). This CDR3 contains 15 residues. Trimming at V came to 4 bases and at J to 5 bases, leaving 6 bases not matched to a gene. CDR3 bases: TGTGCCAGTAGTACGACAGGGGTGGGGACCGGGGAGCTGTTTTTT. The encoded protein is CASSTTGVGTGELFF. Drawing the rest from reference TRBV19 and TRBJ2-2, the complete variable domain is DGGITQSPKYLFRKEGQNVTLSCEQNLNHDAMYWYRQDPGQGLRLIYYSQIVNDFQKGDIAEGYSVSREKKESFPLTVTSAQKNPTAFYLCASSTTGVGTGELFFGEGSRLTVL.

DNA of the CDR3: TGTGCCAGCAGGGACACAGGGTCCCACGAGCAGTACTTC. Translated, it gives CASRDTGSHEQYF. V is TRBV7-9 and J is TRBJ2-5; D might be TRBD1 (6 bases). The last part of the DNA fits TRBJ2-7 better; the J call may be wrong. The CDR3 has 13 residues. Germline lookup yields CDR1 SEHNR and CDR2 FQNEAQ (reference sequence).

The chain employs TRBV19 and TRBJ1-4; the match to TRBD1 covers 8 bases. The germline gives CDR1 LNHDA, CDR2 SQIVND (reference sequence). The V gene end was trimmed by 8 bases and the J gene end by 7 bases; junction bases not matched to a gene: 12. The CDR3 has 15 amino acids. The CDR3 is CASRPTRGRGEKLFF. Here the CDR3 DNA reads TGTGCCAGTCGTCCGACCAGGGGGCGCGGTGAAAAACTGTTTTTT. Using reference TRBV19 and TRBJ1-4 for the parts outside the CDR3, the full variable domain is DGGITQSPKYLFRKEGQNVTLSCEQNLNHDAMYWYRQDPGQGLRLIYYSQIVNDFQKGDIAEGYSVSREKKESFPLTVTSAQKNPTAFYLCASRPTRGRGEKLFFGSGTQLSVL.

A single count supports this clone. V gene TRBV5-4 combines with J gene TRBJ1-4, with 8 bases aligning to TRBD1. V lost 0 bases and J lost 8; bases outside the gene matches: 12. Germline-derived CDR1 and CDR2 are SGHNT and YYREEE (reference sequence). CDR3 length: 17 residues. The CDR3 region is CASSLAPGQAALEKLFF. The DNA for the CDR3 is TGTGCCAGCAGCTTGGCCCCGGGACAGGCCGCGTTGGAAAAACTGTTTTTT. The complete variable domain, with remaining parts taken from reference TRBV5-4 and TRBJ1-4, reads ETGVTQSPTHLIKTRGQQVTLRCSSQSGHNTVSWYQQALGQGPQFIFQYYREEENGRGNFPPRFSGLQFPNYSSELNVNALELDDSALYLCASSLAPGQAALEKLFFGSGTQLSVL.

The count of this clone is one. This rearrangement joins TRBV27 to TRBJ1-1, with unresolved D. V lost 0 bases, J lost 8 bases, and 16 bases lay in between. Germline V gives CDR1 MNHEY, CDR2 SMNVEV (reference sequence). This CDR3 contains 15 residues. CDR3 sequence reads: CASSLSMVEAVEAFF. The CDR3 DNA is TGTGCCAGCAGTTTATCGATGGTCGAGGCAGTAGAAGCTTTCTTT.

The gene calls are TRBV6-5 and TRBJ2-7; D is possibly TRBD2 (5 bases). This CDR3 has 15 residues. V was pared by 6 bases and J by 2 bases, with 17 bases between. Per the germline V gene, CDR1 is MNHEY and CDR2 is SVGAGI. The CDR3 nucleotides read TGTGCCAGCAGGGCCGGGCCCGGGAAGGCCTACGAGCAGTACTTC. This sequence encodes CASRAGPGKAYEQYF.

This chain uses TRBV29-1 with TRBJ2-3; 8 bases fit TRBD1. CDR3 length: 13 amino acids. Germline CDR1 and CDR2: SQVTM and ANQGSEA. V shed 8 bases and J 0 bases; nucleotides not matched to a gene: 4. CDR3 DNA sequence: TGCAGCATTGGACAGGGTAGCACAGATACGCAGTATTTT. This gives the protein CSIGQGSTDTQYF.

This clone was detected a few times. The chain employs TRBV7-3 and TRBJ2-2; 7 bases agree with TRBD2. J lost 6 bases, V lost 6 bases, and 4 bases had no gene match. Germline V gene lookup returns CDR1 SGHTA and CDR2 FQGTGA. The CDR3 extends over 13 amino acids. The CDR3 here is CASRLREPGELFF. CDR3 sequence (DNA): TGTGCCAGCAGATTGCGGGAGCCCGGGGAGCTGTTTTTT.

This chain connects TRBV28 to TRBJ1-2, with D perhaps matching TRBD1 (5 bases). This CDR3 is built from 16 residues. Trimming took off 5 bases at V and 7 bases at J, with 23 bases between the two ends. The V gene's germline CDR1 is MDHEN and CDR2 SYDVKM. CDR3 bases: TGTGCCAGCAGTCTTGGGGCAGCTTTTGCGATAAGTGGCTACACCTTC. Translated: CASSLGAAFAISGYTF.

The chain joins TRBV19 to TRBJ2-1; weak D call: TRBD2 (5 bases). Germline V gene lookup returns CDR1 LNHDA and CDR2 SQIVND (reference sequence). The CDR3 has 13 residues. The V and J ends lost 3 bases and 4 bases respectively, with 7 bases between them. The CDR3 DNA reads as TGTGCCAGTAGTATCAGAGGGTACAATGAGCAGTTCTTC. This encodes CASSIRGYNEQFF.

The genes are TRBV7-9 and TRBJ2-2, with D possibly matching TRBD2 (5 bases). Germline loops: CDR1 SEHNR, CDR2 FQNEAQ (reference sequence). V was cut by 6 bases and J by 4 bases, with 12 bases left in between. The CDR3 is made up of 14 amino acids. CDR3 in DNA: TGTGCCAGCAGTCCTGACTATTCCACCGGGGAGCTGTTTTTT. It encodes CASSPDYSTGELFF.

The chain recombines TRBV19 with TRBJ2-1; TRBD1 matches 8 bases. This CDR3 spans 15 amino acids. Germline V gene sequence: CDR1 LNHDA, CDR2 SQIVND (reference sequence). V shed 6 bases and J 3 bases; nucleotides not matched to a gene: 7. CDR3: CASRPTGTGYNEQFF. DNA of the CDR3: TGTGCCAGTAGACCCACCGGGACAGGCTACAATGAGCAGTTCTTC.

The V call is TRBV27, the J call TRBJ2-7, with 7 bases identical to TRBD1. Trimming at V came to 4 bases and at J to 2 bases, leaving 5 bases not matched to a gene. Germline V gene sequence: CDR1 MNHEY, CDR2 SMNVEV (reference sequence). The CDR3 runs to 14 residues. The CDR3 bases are TGTGCCAGCAGTTACCGGGACAGTGCCTACGAGCAGTACTTC. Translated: CASSYRDSAYEQYF.

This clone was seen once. CDR3 amino acids: CASSTGVGTEAFF. The CDR3, as DNA: TGCGCCAGCAGCACAGGGGTGGGGACTGAAGCTTTCTTT. The rearrangement links TRBV5-1 to TRBJ1-1, with TRBD1 identical over 7 bases. Germline lookup yields CDR1 SGHRS and CDR2 YFSETQ. The CDR3 length is 13 residues. J gave up 5 bases and V 4 bases, and 5 bases lay outside the gene matches.

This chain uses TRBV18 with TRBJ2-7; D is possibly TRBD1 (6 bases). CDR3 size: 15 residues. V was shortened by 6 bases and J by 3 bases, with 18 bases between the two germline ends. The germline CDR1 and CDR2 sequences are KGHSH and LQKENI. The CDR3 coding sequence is TGTGCCAGCTCGTACACAGGGAACCCAATCTACGAGCAGTACTTC. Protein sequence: CASSYTGNPIYEQYF.

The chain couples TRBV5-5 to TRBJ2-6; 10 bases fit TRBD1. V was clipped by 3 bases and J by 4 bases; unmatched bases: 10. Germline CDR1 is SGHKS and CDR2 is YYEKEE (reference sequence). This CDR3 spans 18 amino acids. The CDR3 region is CASSSPGQGWSGANVLTF. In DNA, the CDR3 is TGTGCCAGCAGCTCCCCGGGACAGGGGTGGTCGGGGGCCAACGTCCTGACTTTC.

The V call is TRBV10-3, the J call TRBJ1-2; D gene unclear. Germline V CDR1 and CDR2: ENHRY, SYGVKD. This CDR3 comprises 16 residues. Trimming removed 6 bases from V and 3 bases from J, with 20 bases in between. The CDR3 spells CAIRAPLQVVDYGYTF. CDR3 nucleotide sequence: TGTGCCATCAGGGCCCCGTTGCAGGTGGTTGACTATGGCTACACCTTC.

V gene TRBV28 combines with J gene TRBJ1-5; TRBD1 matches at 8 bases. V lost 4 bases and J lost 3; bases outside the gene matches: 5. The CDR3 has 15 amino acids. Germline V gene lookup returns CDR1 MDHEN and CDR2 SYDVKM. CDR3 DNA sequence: TGTGCCAGCAGTTGGGTGGACAGGGCCAATCAGCCCCAGCATTTT. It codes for CASSWVDRANQPQHF.

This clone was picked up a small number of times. This chain's CDR3 is CASSLSISGTVKNIQYF. CDR3 coding DNA: TGTGCCAGCAGTTTAAGCATTAGCGGGACGGTGAAAAACATTCAGTACTTC. The chain combines TRBV28 with TRBJ2-4; TRBD2 matches at 8 bases. Losses at the gene ends were 2 bases for V and 4 bases for J; bases not matched to a gene: 10. The germline gives CDR1 MDHEN, CDR2 SYDVKM. The CDR3 runs 17 residues.

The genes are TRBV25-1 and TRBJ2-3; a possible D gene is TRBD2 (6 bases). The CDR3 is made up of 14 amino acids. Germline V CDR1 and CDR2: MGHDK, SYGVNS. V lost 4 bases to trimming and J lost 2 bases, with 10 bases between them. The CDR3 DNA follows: TGTGCCAGCAGTGGCGGGGATTTCACAGATACGCAGTATTTT. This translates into CASSGGDFTDTQYF.

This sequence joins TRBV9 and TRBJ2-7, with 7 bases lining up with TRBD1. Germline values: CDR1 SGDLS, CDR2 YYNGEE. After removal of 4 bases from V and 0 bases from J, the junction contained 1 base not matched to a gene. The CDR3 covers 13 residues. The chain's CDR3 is CASSQGDSYEQYF. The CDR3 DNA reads TGTGCCAGCAGCCAGGGGGACTCCTACGAGCAGTACTTC.

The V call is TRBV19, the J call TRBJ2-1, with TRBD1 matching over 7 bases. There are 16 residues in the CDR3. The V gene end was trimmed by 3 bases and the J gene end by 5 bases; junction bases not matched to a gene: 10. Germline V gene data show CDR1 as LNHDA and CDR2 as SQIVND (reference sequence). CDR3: CASSMSMGGTDNEQFF. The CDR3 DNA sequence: TGTGCCAGTAGTATGTCGATGGGTGGGACAGACAATGAGCAGTTCTTC.

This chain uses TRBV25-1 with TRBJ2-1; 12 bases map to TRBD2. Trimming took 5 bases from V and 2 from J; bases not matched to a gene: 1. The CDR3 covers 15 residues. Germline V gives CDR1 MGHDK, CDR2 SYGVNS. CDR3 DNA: TGTGCCAGCAGTTGGACTAGCGGGGCCTACAATGAGCAGTTCTTC. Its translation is CASSWTSGAYNEQFF.

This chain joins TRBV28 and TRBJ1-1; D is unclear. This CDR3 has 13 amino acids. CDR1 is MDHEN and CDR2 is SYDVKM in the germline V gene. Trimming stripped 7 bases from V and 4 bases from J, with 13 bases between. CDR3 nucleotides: TGTGCCAGCATCCGGGGTTTGAGCACTGAAGCTTTCTTT. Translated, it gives CASIRGLSTEAFF.

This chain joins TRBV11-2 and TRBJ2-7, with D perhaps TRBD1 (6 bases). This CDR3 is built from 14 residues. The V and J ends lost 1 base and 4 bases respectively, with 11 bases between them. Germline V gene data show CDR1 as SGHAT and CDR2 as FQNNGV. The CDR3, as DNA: TGTGCCAGCAGCTTAGCCGGGACAAATTACGAGCAGTACTTC. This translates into CASSLAGTNYEQYF.

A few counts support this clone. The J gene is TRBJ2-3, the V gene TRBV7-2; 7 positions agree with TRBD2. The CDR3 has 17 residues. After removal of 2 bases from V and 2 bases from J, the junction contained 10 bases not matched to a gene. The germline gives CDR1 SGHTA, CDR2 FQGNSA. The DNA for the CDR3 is TGTGCCAGCAGCTTAAAGCTTGGCGGGAGTAACACAGATACGCAGTATTTT. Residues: CASSLKLGGSNTDTQYF.

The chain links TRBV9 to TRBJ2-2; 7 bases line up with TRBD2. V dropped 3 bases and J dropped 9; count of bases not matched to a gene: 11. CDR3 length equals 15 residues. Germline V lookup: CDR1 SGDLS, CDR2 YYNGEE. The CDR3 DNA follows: TGTGCCAGCAGCGGGACACCGGGACTAACAAGGGAGCTGTTTTTT. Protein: CASSGTPGLTRELFF.

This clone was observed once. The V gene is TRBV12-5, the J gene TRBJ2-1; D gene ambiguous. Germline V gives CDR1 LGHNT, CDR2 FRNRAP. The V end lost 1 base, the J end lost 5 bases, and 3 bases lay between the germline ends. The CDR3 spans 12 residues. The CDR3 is CASGLADNEQFF. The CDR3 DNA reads TGTGCTAGTGGTTTGGCGGACAATGAGCAGTTCTTC.

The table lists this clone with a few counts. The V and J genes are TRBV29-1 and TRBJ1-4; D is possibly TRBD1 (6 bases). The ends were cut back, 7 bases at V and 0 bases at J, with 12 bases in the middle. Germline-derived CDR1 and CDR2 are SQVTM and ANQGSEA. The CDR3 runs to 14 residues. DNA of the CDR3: TGCAGCGCCCAGGGGACCGCAACTAATGAAAAACTGTTTTTT. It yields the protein CSAQGTATNEKLFF. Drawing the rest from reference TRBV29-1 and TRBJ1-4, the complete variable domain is SAVISQKPSRDICQRGTSLTIQCQVDSQVTMMFWYRQQPGQSLTLIATANQGSEATYESGFVIDKFPISRPNLTFSTLTVSNMSPEDSSIYLCSAQGTATNEKLFFGSGTQLSVL.

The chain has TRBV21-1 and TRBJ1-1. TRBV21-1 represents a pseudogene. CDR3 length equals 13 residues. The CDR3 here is CASSKARGFRAFF. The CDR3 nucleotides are TGTGCCAGCAGCAAAGCTCGCGGGTTCAGAGCTTTCTTT.